These T cell receptor beta chains were read from a single sample in a study of cytomegalovirus exposure and HLA in healthy donors. Here immunoSEQ multiplex PCR was the method, and the copy in TCRdb shows in-frame clones only, minus some. The sample has about 160,000 clones, around 79% seen once. Sample: PBMCs. These receptors came from a woman in her forties or fifties in good health and CMV-seropositive. The CDR3 runs from the conserved cysteine through the conserved F or W. The D gene is left open where the match is weak. Size values are once, few and many counts, or a class for expanded clones, and some rows have none.

V gene: TRBV2; clone size: once; D gene: TRBD1; J gene: TRBJ1-1; CDR3 DNA: TGTGCCAGCAGTGATATGTGGTCGACAGGGCATTTGAACACTGAAGCTTTCTTT; CDR3 protein: CASSDMWSTGHLNTEAFF
V gene: TRBV28; clone size: .; D gene: TRBD1; J gene: TRBJ1-6; CDR3 DNA: TGTGCCAGCAGTGAGAGCACAGGGGGTAATTCACCCCTCCACTTT; CDR3 protein: CASSESTGGNSPLHF
V gene: TRBV5-1; clone size: .; D gene: TRBD1; J gene: TRBJ1-2; CDR3 DNA: TGCGCCAGCAGCACCGGGACAGGGGTTTCCTATGGCTACACCTTC; CDR3 protein: CASSTGTGVSYGYTF
V gene: TRBV29-1; clone size: .; D gene: .; J gene: TRBJ2-1; CDR3 DNA: TGCAGCGTTGATACGACAGGAAATGAGCAGTTCTTC; CDR3 protein: CSVDTTGNEQFF
V gene: TRBV5-4; clone size: few; D gene: .; J gene: TRBJ1-3; CDR3 DNA: TGTGCCAGCAGCTTGGTGGGGAGCGGAAACACCATATATTTT; CDR3 protein: CASSLVGSGNTIYF
V gene: TRBV23-1; clone size: .; D gene: TRBD1; J gene: TRBJ2-5; CDR3 DNA: TGCGCCAGCAGTCATCCGGCCAGGGGGTGGCTGGAGACCCAGTACTTC; CDR3 protein: CASSHPARGWLETQYF
V gene: TRBV5-4; clone size: .; D gene: TRBD2; J gene: TRBJ2-1; CDR3 DNA: TGTGCCAGCAGCTGGGAGGGTGATGAGCAGTTCTTC; CDR3 protein: CASSWEGDEQFF
V gene: TRBV2; clone size: few; D gene: TRBD2; J gene: TRBJ2-2; CDR3 DNA: TGTGCCAGCAGTGATCCACAGGGGGCTAGCGGGAGGGCCACCGGGGAGCTGTTTTTT; CDR3 protein: CASSDPQGASGRATGELFF
V gene: TRBV5-6; clone size: .; D gene: TRBD1; J gene: TRBJ2-7; CDR3 DNA: TGTGCCAGCAGCCCCGGGACAGTTCAATACTACGAGCAGTACTTC; CDR3 protein: CASSPGTVQYYEQYF
V gene: TRBV7-6; clone size: .; D gene: .; J gene: TRBJ1-2; CDR3 DNA: TGTGCCAGCAGCTTAGACAGTCTCTATGGCTACACCTTC; CDR3 protein: CASSLDSLYGYTF
V gene: TRBV7-2; clone size: .; D gene: TRBD2; J gene: TRBJ2-7; CDR3 DNA: TGTGCCAGCAGCTTAAGAACTAGCGGATACTACGAGCAGTACTTC; CDR3 protein: CASSLRTSGYYEQYF
V gene: TRBV7-9; clone size: .; D gene: TRBD1; J gene: TRBJ1-4; CDR3 DNA: TGTGCCAGCAGCCAGGACAGGGCCGTAGAAAAACTGTTTTTT; CDR3 protein: CASSQDRAVEKLFF
V gene: TRBV10-3; clone size: .; D gene: TRBD1; J gene: TRBJ1-1; CDR3 DNA: TGTGCCATCCTTCCAGGGGGCGGATCTCACACTGAAGCTTTCTTT; CDR3 protein: CAILPGGGSHTEAFF
V gene: TRBV5-1; clone size: .; D gene: .; J gene: TRBJ2-1; CDR3 DNA: TGCGCCAGCAGCTTGGCACCGGCTAGCAGATACAATGAGCAGTTCTTC; CDR3 protein: CASSLAPASRYNEQFF
V gene: TRBV14; clone size: .; D gene: .; J gene: TRBJ2-5; CDR3 DNA: TGTGCCAGCAGCCAAGTTTCGGGTTGGGAGACCCAGTACTTC; CDR3 protein: CASSQVSGWETQYF
V gene: TRBV2; clone size: once; D gene: .; J gene: TRBJ2-3; CDR3 DNA: TGTGCCAGCGCACAGGGAGCGATGGATACGCAGTATTTT; CDR3 protein: CASAQGAMDTQYF
V gene: TRBV6-1; clone size: once; D gene: .; J gene: TRBJ1-2; CDR3 DNA: TGTGCCAGCAGTGAGCGAAAGGAGGGATTCTATGGCTACACCTTC; CDR3 protein: CASSERKEGFYGYTF
V gene: TRBV9; clone size: .; D gene: TRBD2; J gene: TRBJ2-3; CDR3 DNA: TGTGCCAGCAGCGTGCAAGCGGGGCAAGGGGATACGCAGTATTTT; CDR3 protein: CASSVQAGQGDTQYF
V gene: TRBV7-6; clone size: .; D gene: .; J gene: TRBJ2-6; CDR3 DNA: TGTGCCAGCAGCACCGGACAGACCTCTGGGGCCAACGTCCTGACTTTC; CDR3 protein: CASSTGQTSGANVLTF
V gene: TRBV2; clone size: once; D gene: TRBD2; J gene: TRBJ2-1; CDR3 DNA: TGTGCCAGCAGAATAATAGCGGGGGGGGGTGTCGAGCAGTTCTTC; CDR3 protein: CASRIIAGGGVEQFF
V gene: TRBV6-5; clone size: few; D gene: TRBD1; J gene: TRBJ2-3; CDR3 DNA: TGTGCCAGCAGTTCCCGGGACAGAACGCAGTATTTT; CDR3 protein: CASSSRDRTQYF
V gene: TRBV25-1; clone size: once; D gene: .; J gene: TRBJ2-4; CDR3 DNA: TGTGCCAGCAGTCTCGGGATAGAAAACATTCAGTACTTC; CDR3 protein: CASSLGIENIQYF
V gene: TRBV19; clone size: once; D gene: .; J gene: TRBJ2-7; CDR3 DNA: TGTGCCAGTAGTATAGAGATCAAAGACAACTTTCCCTACGAGCAGTACTTC; CDR3 protein: CASSIEIKDNFPYEQYF
V gene: TRBV10-3; clone size: .; D gene: TRBD2; J gene: TRBJ2-3; CDR3 DNA: TGTGCCATCAGTCGGGCGGGGGGGCCAAGGGATACGCAGTATTTT; CDR3 protein: CAISRAGGPRDTQYF
V gene: TRBV2; clone size: .; D gene: TRBD1; J gene: TRBJ1-2; CDR3 DNA: TGTGCCAGCAGTGTAGACAGGGGGAACGGCTACACCTTC; CDR3 protein: CASSVDRGNGYTF
V gene: TRBV19; clone size: .; D gene: TRBD2; J gene: TRBJ2-3; CDR3 DNA: TGTGCCAGTAGAACTAGCGGGGGCACAGATACGCAGTATTTT; CDR3 protein: CASRTSGGTDTQYF
V gene: TRBV19; clone size: .; D gene: .; J gene: TRBJ1-1; CDR3 DNA: TGTGCCAGTAGTATAGGACCTGTCCGGGTAGCTTTCTTT; CDR3 protein: CASSIGPVRVAFF
V gene: TRBV4-3; clone size: few; D gene: .; J gene: TRBJ2-6; CDR3 DNA: TGCGCCAGCAGTGGCAACTCTGGGGCCAACGTCCTGACTTTC; CDR3 protein: CASSGNSGANVLTF
V gene: TRBV2; clone size: .; D gene: .; J gene: TRBJ1-1; CDR3 DNA: TGTGCCAGCAGTGGGCGGGAAAGCGCCCTAATGAACACTGAAGCTTTCTTT; CDR3 protein: CASSGRESALMNTEAFF
V gene: TRBV11-2; clone size: few; D gene: .; J gene: TRBJ1-4; CDR3 DNA: TGTGCCAGCAGCCTTGCCTTCACAACAACTAATGAAAAACTGTTTTTT; CDR3 protein: CASSLAFTTTNEKLFF
V gene: TRBV28; clone size: .; D gene: .; J gene: TRBJ1-2; CDR3 DNA: TGTGCCAGCAGTTTATTCACTAGCACCCATGGCTACACCTTC; CDR3 protein: CASSLFTSTHGYTF
V gene: TRBV6-6; clone size: .; D gene: .; J gene: TRBJ1-2; CDR3 DNA: TGTGCCAGCAGGCTGGACACGAACTATGGCTACACCTTC; CDR3 protein: CASRLDTNYGYTF
V gene: TRBV9; clone size: .; D gene: .; J gene: TRBJ2-7; CDR3 DNA: TGTGCCAGCAGCGTAGGGCAGGGGAATCGCGAGCAGTACTTC; CDR3 protein: CASSVGQGNREQYF
V gene: TRBV6-6; clone size: .; D gene: .; J gene: TRBJ1-6; CDR3 DNA: TGTGCCGGCCGGGACAAACGGAATTCACCCCTCCACTTT; CDR3 protein: CAGRDKRNSPLHF
V gene: TRBV6-6; clone size: .; D gene: .; J gene: TRBJ1-2; CDR3 DNA: TGTGCCAGCATGAGATCGGAGTATAACTATGGCTACACCTTC; CDR3 protein: CASMRSEYNYGYTF
V gene: TRBV7-8; clone size: few; D gene: TRBD2; J gene: TRBJ2-5; CDR3 DNA: TGTGCCAGCAGCTTACGGGGGGGGGCCGGTGAGACCCAGTACTTC; CDR3 protein: CASSLRGGAGETQYF
V gene: TRBV6-1; clone size: .; D gene: .; J gene: TRBJ2-1; CDR3 DNA: TGTGCCAGCAGATCGGCGGGTTCGTCCTACAATGAGCAGTTCTTC; CDR3 protein: CASRSAGSSYNEQFF
V gene: TRBV5-8; clone size: .; D gene: .; J gene: TRBJ2-1; CDR3 DNA: TGTGCCAGCAGCTTTGGAGGGGGCGCTTACAATGAGCAGTTCTTC; CDR3 protein: CASSFGGGAYNEQFF
V gene: TRBV18; clone size: .; D gene: .; J gene: TRBJ1-5; CDR3 DNA: TGTGCCAGCTCACCTAACCGGGGGGGAGGGCTATGGCAGCCCCAGCATTTT; CDR3 protein: CASSPNRGGGLWQPQHF
V gene: TRBV6-6; clone size: .; D gene: .; J gene: TRBJ1-1; CDR3 DNA: TGTGCCAGCAGGTCGGAGCCTATGAACACTGAAGCTTTCTTT; CDR3 protein: CASRSEPMNTEAFF
V gene: TRBV9; clone size: .; D gene: .; J gene: TRBJ2-3; CDR3 DNA: TGTGCCAGCAGCACTGAGTCCACAGATACGCAGTATTTT; CDR3 protein: CASSTESTDTQYF
V gene: TRBV7-2; clone size: .; D gene: TRBD2; J gene: TRBJ2-7; CDR3 DNA: TGTGCCAGCAGCCCCCGGGGGGGCATCTCCTACGAGCAGTACTTC; CDR3 protein: CASSPRGGISYEQYF
V gene: TRBV7-2; clone size: .; D gene: TRBD1; J gene: TRBJ2-2; CDR3 DNA: TGTGCCAGCAGCGGACAGGAAACGAACACCGGGGAGCTGTTTTTT; CDR3 protein: CASSGQETNTGELFF
V gene: TRBV7-6; clone size: .; D gene: .; J gene: TRBJ2-7; CDR3 DNA: TGTGCCAGCAGCTTGGACAGACCCTACGAGCAGTACTTC; CDR3 protein: CASSLDRPYEQYF
V gene: TRBV2; clone size: .; D gene: TRBD2; J gene: TRBJ2-7; CDR3 DNA: TGTGCCAGCAAGGACTTAGCGGGTTCCTACGAGCAGTACTTC; CDR3 protein: CASKDLAGSYEQYF
V gene: TRBV4-1; clone size: once; D gene: .; J gene: TRBJ1-5; CDR3 DNA: TGCGCCAGCAGCCAAGACCAGGGTGGGGGCAATCAGCCCCAGCATTTT; CDR3 protein: CASSQDQGGGNQPQHF
V gene: TRBV9; clone size: .; D gene: .; J gene: TRBJ2-5; CDR3 DNA: TGTGCCAGCAGCCAACAGGGCCAAGAGACCCAGTACTTC; CDR3 protein: CASSQQGQETQYF
V gene: TRBV5-1; clone size: few; D gene: TRBD1; J gene: TRBJ2-3; CDR3 DNA: TGCGCCAGCAGCTTGGTAGCGACCCCCGGGACAGGGTCCGATACGCAGTATTTT; CDR3 protein: CASSLVATPGTGSDTQYF
V gene: TRBV4-2; clone size: once; D gene: .; J gene: TRBJ2-1; CDR3 DNA: TGTGCCAGCAGCCAAGAGAGGGGGTCGTGGTACAATGAGCAGTTCTTC; CDR3 protein: CASSQERGSWYNEQFF
V gene: TRBV6-1; clone size: .; D gene: .; J gene: TRBJ1-5; CDR3 DNA: TGTGCCAGCAGTGAAGTCACCCAGGGGACGCAGCCCCAGCATTTT; CDR3 protein: CASSEVTQGTQPQHF
V gene: TRBV7-9; clone size: .; D gene: .; J gene: TRBJ1-2; CDR3 DNA: TGTGCCAGCAGCCGAGACAGCTATGGCTACACCTTC; CDR3 protein: CASSRDSYGYTF
V gene: TRBV7-2; clone size: .; D gene: TRBD1; J gene: TRBJ2-1; CDR3 DNA: TGTGCCAGCAGCATCCGGACAGGCCTCCCCGACAATGAGCAGTTCTTC; CDR3 protein: CASSIRTGLPDNEQFF
V gene: TRBV7-8; clone size: .; D gene: TRBD2; J gene: TRBJ2-5; CDR3 DNA: TGTGCCAGCAGCTTAGGACTAGCGGGAAGGTTGGAGACCCAGTACTTC; CDR3 protein: CASSLGLAGRLETQYF
V gene: TRBV9; clone size: .; D gene: TRBD2; J gene: TRBJ2-3; CDR3 DNA: TGTGCCAGCAGCTCGACTAGCGGCATCACAGATACGCAGTATTTT; CDR3 protein: CASSSTSGITDTQYF
V gene: TRBV2; clone size: once; D gene: .; J gene: TRBJ1-3; CDR3 DNA: TGTGCCAGCAGTGATGAGGTGGAGTACTCTGGAAACACCATATATTTT; CDR3 protein: CASSDEVEYSGNTIYF